The rows below give T cell receptor beta chains drawn from one sample of a study of T cells in pancreatic ductal adenocarcinoma. Libraries were prepared by immunoSEQ multiplex PCR; TCRdb keeps only in-frame clonotypes and omits some of them. The table lists about 97,000 clones, about 95% of them singletons. Specimen: PBMCs. The receptors were gathered from a human donor with pancreatic ductal adenocarcinoma. Both conserved end residues are part of each CDR3. A D gene is named only where the DNA matches it firmly. Only part of the rows carry a size: once, few, many, or a class if the clone is expanded.

j_call v_call clone_size d_call cdr3_nt cdr3_aa
TRBJ2-3 TRBV5-6 NA TRBD1 TGTGCCAGCACCCCCCGGACAGGGGCGCGAACAGATACGCAGTATTTT CASTPRTGARTDTQYF
TRBJ2-7 TRBV6-5 NA TRBD2 TGTGCCAGCAGTTACGCGACTAGCGGGAGACACGAGCAGTACTTC CASSYATSGRHEQYF
TRBJ2-7 TRBV27 NA TRBD1 TGTGCCAGCAGTTTATCGGGGCAGGGGGCGCCCTACGAGCAGTACTTC CASSLSGQGAPYEQYF
TRBJ2-1 TRBV18 NA NA TGTGCCAGCTCACCAGGGGGCGGCTACAATGAGCAGTTCTTC CASSPGGGYNEQFF
TRBJ2-7 TRBV27 NA TRBD2 TGTGCCAGCAGTCCCCACGGAAGCGGGAGGGCCAACGAGCAGTACTTC CASSPHGSGRANEQYF
TRBJ2-4 TRBV29-1 NA TRBD1 TGCAGCGTCGCTGAACAGGGGGCAGCCAAAAACATTCAGTACTTC CSVAEQGAAKNIQYF
TRBJ2-1 TRBV4-1 NA TRBD2 TGCGCCAGCAGCCAAGATCCGAGCGGGAGTAAAAATGAGCAGTTCTTC CASSQDPSGSKNEQFF
TRBJ2-7 TRBV10-3 NA TRBD2 TGTGCCATCAGTTCAGCGGGAGGGGTCGGGGAGCAGTACTTC CAISSAGGVGEQYF
TRBJ2-2 TRBV7-9 NA NA TGTGCCAGCGTCCCCTCCGGGGCGAACACCGGGGAGCTGTTTTTT CASVPSGANTGELFF
TRBJ2-1 TRBV5-4 once TRBD2 TGTGCCAGCAGCTTCCTTCCCCTAGCGGGGGAGTTTAATGAGCAGTTCTTC CASSFLPLAGEFNEQFF
TRBJ2-3 TRBV4-2 NA TRBD2 TGTGCCAGCAGCCCCATCAGATCTAGCGGGAGTAAGGATACGCAGTATTTT CASSPIRSSGSKDTQYF
TRBJ2-3 TRBV5-8 NA NA TGTGCCAGCAGCTTTGCGGGTAGCACAGATACGCAGTATTTT CASSFAGSTDTQYF
TRBJ1-1 TRBV7-2 NA NA TGTGCCAGCAGCCCGACAGTGAACACTGAAGCTTTCTTT CASSPTVNTEAFF
TRBJ1-2 TRBV7-2 NA TRBD1 TGTGCCAGCAGCTCTACGGGACAGCCCAACTATGGCTACACCTTC CASSSTGQPNYGYTF
TRBJ1-1 TRBV18 NA NA TGTGCCAGCTCACAACACAGGGTTGGGGACACTGAAGCTTTCTTT CASSQHRVGDTEAFF
TRBJ2-5 TRBV18 NA NA TGTGCCAGCTCACGACTCCTCGGGGAGACCCAGTACTTC CASSRLLGETQYF
TRBJ2-7 TRBV6-4 NA TRBD2 TGTGCCAGCAGTGAAACTAGCGGGGAGCAGTACTTC CASSETSGEQYF
TRBJ2-7 TRBV28 NA NA TGTGCCAGCACCAAAGACACCTCCTACGAGCAGTACTTC CASTKDTSYEQYF
TRBJ2-5 TRBV5-4 NA NA TGTGCCAGCAGGGGCGAGTGGAATAAAGAGACCCAGTACTTC CASRGEWNKETQYF
TRBJ2-7 TRBV6-5 NA NA TGTGCCAGCAGCCGCTCAGGGGCGCGCCCCTACGAGCAGTACTTC CASSRSGARPYEQYF